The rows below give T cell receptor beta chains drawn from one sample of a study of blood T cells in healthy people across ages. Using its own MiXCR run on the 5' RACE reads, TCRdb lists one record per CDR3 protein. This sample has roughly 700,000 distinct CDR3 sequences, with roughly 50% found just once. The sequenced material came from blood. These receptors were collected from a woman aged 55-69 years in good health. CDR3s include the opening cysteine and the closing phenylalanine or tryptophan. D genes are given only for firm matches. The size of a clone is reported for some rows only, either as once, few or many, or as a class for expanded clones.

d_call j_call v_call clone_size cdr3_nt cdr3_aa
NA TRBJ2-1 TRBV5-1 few TGCGCCAGCAGCTTGAGTTTAGGGGTCACAAGGAACGAGCAGTTCTTC CASSLSLGVTRNEQFF
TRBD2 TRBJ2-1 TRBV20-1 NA TGCAGTGCCCTGGGACTAGCGGGAGTCTACAATGAGCAGTTCTTC CSALGLAGVYNEQFF
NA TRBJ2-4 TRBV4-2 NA TGTGCCAGCAGCACCCTAAACATTCAGTACTTC CASSTLNIQYF
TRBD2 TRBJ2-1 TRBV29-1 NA TGCAGCGTTGAGGGGACTAGCGGGAGCTACAATGAGCAGTTCTTC CSVEGTSGSYNEQFF
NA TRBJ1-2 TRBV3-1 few TGTGCCAGCAGCCTATCCCGGCTTCAGCACTATGGCTACACCTTC CASSLSRLQHYGYTF
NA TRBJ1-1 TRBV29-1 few TGCAGCGTTGACCGGACGGTGATGAACACTGAAGCTTTCTTT CSVDRTVMNTEAFF
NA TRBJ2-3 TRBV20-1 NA TGCAGTGCTAAGTACCGGGAGAGCACAGATACGCAGTATTTT CSAKYRESTDTQYF
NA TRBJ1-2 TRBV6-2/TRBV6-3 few TGTGCCAGCAGACTTCTGGCTACAACGGCTGGCTACACCTTC CASRLLATTAGYTF
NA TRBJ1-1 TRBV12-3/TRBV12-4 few TGTGCCAGCAGTCGAGACAGGAACCTTATGAACACTGAAGCTTTCTTT CASSRDRNLMNTEAFF
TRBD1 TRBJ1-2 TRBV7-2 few TGTGCCAGCAGCACAAGACAGGGGTTCTATGGCTACACCTTC CASSTRQGFYGYTF
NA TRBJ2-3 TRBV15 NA TGTGCCACCAGCGCCCGCACAGATACGCAGTATTTT CATSARTDTQYF
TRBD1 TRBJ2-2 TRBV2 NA TGTGCCAGCAGAGGACAGGGGTGGTTCACCGGGGAGCTGTTTTTT CASRGQGWFTGELFF
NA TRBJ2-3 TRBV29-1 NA TGCAGCGTTGTAGAGGATACGCAGTATTTT CSVVEDTQYF
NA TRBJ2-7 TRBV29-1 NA TGCAGCGTTGAAACCGGGTCCGTCTCCTACGAGCAGTACTTC CSVETGSVSYEQYF
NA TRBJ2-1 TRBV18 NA TGTGCCAGCTCCCTAAGCAACCGATGGGGTAACAATGAGCAGTTCTTC CASSLSNRWGNNEQFF
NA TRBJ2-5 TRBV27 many TGTGCCAGCAGCTTGAGCTTCCAAGAGACCCAGTACTTC CASSLSFQETQYF
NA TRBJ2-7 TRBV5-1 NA TGCGCCAGCAGCTTGACGGGGATACGGTACGAGCAGTACTTC CASSLTGIRYEQYF
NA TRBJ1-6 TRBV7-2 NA TGTGCCAGCAGCCCCCACGGACCTAATTCACCCCTCCACTTT CASSPHGPNSPLHF
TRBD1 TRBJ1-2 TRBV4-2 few TGTGCCAGCAGCCCAGAAGAGACAGGGAACTATGGCTACACCTTC CASSPEETGNYGYTF